The sequence of this T cell receptor beta chain was determined in a study of a mutant IDH1 vaccine in newly diagnosed glioma. Time point here: week 23, last vaccination. Alongside topical imiquimod, each dose of vaccine comprised 300 ug of mutant IDH1 20-mer peptide. Germline assignment: CDR1 MGHRA and CDR2 YSYEKL. The CDR3 spans 15 residues. Losses at the gene ends were 3 bases for V and 5 bases for J; bases not matched to a gene: 8. Libraries were prepared by immunoSEQ multiplex PCR; TCRdb keeps only in-frame clonotypes and omits some of them. Here the sample spans some 70,000 clones, about 80% being singletons. A word on this clone: The target antigen is unknown.

V is TRBV4-1 and J is TRBJ1-1; 8 nucleotides line up with TRBD1. The clonotype was recovered from a man younger than 35 with glioma. Sequencing used PBMCs, obtained from a glioma patient whose treatment included an IDH1 peptide vaccine. DNA of the CDR3: TGCGCCAGCAGCCAGACGGACAGGGATCGGACTGAAGCTTTCTTT. Protein: CASSQTDRDRTEAFF.